The 13 T cell receptor beta chains below come from one sample, sequenced in a study of liver allograft versus peripheral blood T cells. Across the study: Repertoires from peripheral blood of liver transplant recipients were compared with those inside their transplanted livers.

Using its own MiXCR run on the reads, TCRdb lists one record per CDR3 protein. Among 13,000 or so distinct CDR3 sequences listed, approximately 17% were seen once. The receptors shown here come from a human patient who had a liver transplant. Some T cells may have come from the graft donor.

This clonotype showed up many times. J is TRBJ2-1 and V is TRBV6-2 or TRBV6-3; D perhaps matches TRBD1 (6 bases). This CDR3 is built from 15 residues. In germline, CDR1 is MNHEY, CDR2 SVGEGT. V was trimmed by 6 bases and J by 0 bases, leaving 12 bases between them. The CDR3 loop reads CASRTDRSSYNEQFF. CDR3 in DNA: TGTGCCAGCAGGACAGACAGGAGCTCCTACAATGAGCAGTTCTTC.

As concerns this clonotype: A read error may explain this, as a much larger clone is one base away. The V gene is TRBV19, the J gene TRBJ1-4; maybe TRBD1 (6 bases). Per the germline V gene, CDR1 is LNHDA and CDR2 is SQIVND (reference sequence). CDR3 length equals 15 residues. The CDR3 here is CASSIGAGTREKLIF. The DNA of the CDR3 is TGTGCCAGTAGTATAGGGGCCGGGACACGGGAAAAACTGATTTTT.

Notes on this clonotype: One junction end disagrees with the germline gene, perhaps due to a read error. The CDR3 reads CVSSPGRRASYIRYYNEQFF. The CDR3, as DNA: TGTGTCAGCAGCCCGGGGCGGCGGGCGTCCTACATCCGGTACTACAATGAGCAGTTCTTC. The chain employs TRBV7-2 and TRBJ2-1; D tentatively fits TRBD1 or TRBD2 (5 bases each). CDR3 length: 20 amino acids. The germline V gene encodes CDR1 SGHTA and CDR2 FQGNSA.

The chain uses TRBV28 and TRBJ2-7; D remains unclear. V gave up 5 bases and J gave up 5 bases, with 13 bases separating them. The V gene's germline CDR1 is MDHEN and CDR2 SYDVKM. There are 13 residues in the CDR3. This CDR3 reads CASSPPLNHEQYF. The CDR3 nucleotides read TGTGCCAGCAGTCCGCCCCTAAATCACGAGCAGTACTTC.

The table lists this clonotype with many counts. V gene TRBV7-2 combines with J gene TRBJ1-1; 7 bases map to TRBD1. Germline values: CDR1 SGHTA, CDR2 FQGNSA. The length of the CDR3 is 14 residues. V shed 5 bases and J 0 bases; nucleotides not matched to a gene: 3. The CDR3 protein is CASSVDRVNTEAFF. In DNA form, the CDR3 reads TGTGCCAGCAGCGTTGACAGGGTGAACACTGAAGCTTTCTTT.

In its sample, this clonotype is medium-sized (0.01 to 0.1%). The V and J genes are TRBV7-2 and TRBJ2-1, with a possible D match to TRBD2 (6 bases). V was cut by 1 base and J by 5 bases, with 15 bases left in between. The CDR3 runs to 16 residues. CDR1 and CDR2 (germline): SGHTA, FQGNSA. The CDR3 region is CASSLVWGTSDNEQFF. The DNA of the CDR3 is TGTGCCAGCAGCTTAGTATGGGGGACTTCAGACAATGAGCAGTTCTTC.

The chain has TRBV20-1 and TRBJ2-7; TRBD2 matches 9 bases. The CDR3 is made up of 13 amino acids. The V segment lost 2 bases and the J segment 6 bases; nucleotides outside the gene matches: 5. Germline values: CDR1 DFQATT, CDR2 SNEGSKA (reference sequence). Here the CDR3 DNA reads TGCAGTGCTAGATATCCTAGCGGGATCGAGCAGTACTTC. The encoded protein is CSARYPSGIEQYF.

By its share, this clonotype is medium-sized (0.01 to 0.1%). V usage is TRBV6-1 and J usage is TRBJ2-1; D gene ambiguous. This CDR3 has 13 residues. In germline, CDR1 is MNHNS, CDR2 SASEGT. V lost 2 bases to trimming and J lost 6 bases, with 8 bases between them. CDR3 amino acids: CASSELGGNEQFF. DNA for the CDR3: TGTGCCAGCAGTGAATTGGGTGGCAATGAGCAGTTCTTC.

This clonotype was counted at least ten times. The V and J genes are TRBV6-5 and TRBJ1-1; D gene uncertain. The length of the CDR3 is 14 residues. The V end lost 6 bases, the J end lost 0 bases, and 11 bases lay between the germline ends. Looked up from germline, CDR1 is MNHEY and CDR2 is SVGAGI. CDR3 loop: CASRRASLNTEAFF. CDR3 bases: TGTGCCAGCAGGAGAGCTTCATTGAACACTGAAGCTTTCTTT.

In its sample, this clonotype was seen a few times. The chain employs TRBV30 and TRBJ1-4; 10 nucleotides align to TRBD1. V lost 4 bases, J lost 7 bases, and 3 bases stayed unmatched. Germline loops: CDR1 GTSNPN, CDR2 SVGIG (reference sequence). The CDR3 runs to 13 residues. The CDR3 DNA sequence: TGTGCCTGGAAAGGGGACAGGGGTGAAAAACTGTTTTTT. Translated: CAWKGDRGEKLFF.

This chain connects TRBV7-9 to TRBJ2-7; the D is unclear. V gave up 5 bases and J gave up 2 bases, with 16 bases separating them. CDR3 size: 15 residues. CDR1 is SEHNR and CDR2 is FQNEAQ in the germline V gene (reference sequence). The CDR3 is CASSPRSAQPYEQYF. As DNA, the CDR3 is TGTGCCAGCAGCCCGCGTTCGGCACAACCCTACGAGCAGTACTTC.

In its sample, this clonotype ranks as medium-sized. The chain uses TRBV24-1 and TRBJ2-3; unclear D gene. The CDR3 sequence is 12 residues long. Between the trimmed V and J ends, which lost 8 bases and 7 bases, there was a span of 12 bases. Germline loops: CDR1 KGHDR, CDR2 SFDVKD. The CDR3: CATMSDVNTQYF. The DNA for the CDR3 is TGTGCCACCATGTCCGATGTGAATACGCAGTATTTT.

In this sample, this clonotype turned up many times. The rearrangement links TRBV6-5 to TRBJ2-7; possible D gene TRBD1, 5 bases. Germline loops: CDR1 MNHEY, CDR2 SVGAGI. Trimming took 6 bases from V and 6 from J, leaving 27 bases between them. The CDR3 loop spans 17 amino acids. CDR3 DNA sequence: TGTGCCAGCAGCCCCGACAGAGTCCCGTTCCTTGCTCGCGAGCAGTACTTC. It is translated as CASSPDRVPFLAREQYF.